Listed here are 30 T cell receptor beta chains from one sample, sequenced in a study of shared clonotypes between healthy human individuals (dated by TCRdb to the early 2020s). The library relied on the immunoSEQ multiplex PCR assay. TCRdb carries this immuneACCESS record with in-frame sequences only. Its versions omit some clonotypes, under half of them owing to an unresolved V gene in the studies checked, with the rest unexplained. The sample table lists roughly 570,000 clones, roughly 98% of them with a count of one. The ten largest clonotypes hold 0.3% of the sample. CD8 naive samples were obtained by positive selection for CCR7 among CD45RO-negative cells, yielding a CD45RA+CCR7+ population from which TemRA cells were excluded. The sample comprised naive CD8+ T cells sorted from blood. What this sample's cell subset or site label stands for: CD45RA+CCR7+. These receptors all stem from a man under 40 in good health.

The genes are TRBV29-1 and TRBJ2-3; tentative D call: TRBD1 (6 bases). Between the trimmed V and J ends, which lost 7 bases and 0 bases, there was a span of 23 bases. This CDR3 has 17 residues. Germline V CDR1 and CDR2: SQVTM, ANQGSEA. CDR3 in amino acids: CSADLLAWTESTDTQYF. The CDR3 region has the DNA TGCAGCGCCGACTTACTGGCGTGGACAGAGAGCACAGATACGCAGTATTTT.

This chain uses TRBV7-9 with TRBJ2-2; 7 bases fit TRBD1. This CDR3 spans 16 amino acids. Germline V CDR1 and CDR2: SEHNR, FQNEAQ (reference sequence). J lost 3 bases, V lost 6 bases, and 10 bases had no gene match. The CDR3 reads CASSSRVQGDTGELFF. The CDR3 DNA follows: TGTGCCAGCAGTTCTAGGGTGCAGGGGGACACCGGGGAGCTGTTTTTT. Together with reference TRBV7-9 and TRBJ2-2, the CDR3 gives the full variable domain: DTGVSQNPRHKITKRGQNVTFRCDPISEHNRLYWYRQTLGQGPEFLTYFQNEAQLEKSRLLSDRFSAERPKGSFSTLEIQRTEQGDSAMYLCASSSRVQGDTGELFFGEGSRLTVL.

The chain uses TRBV7-8 and TRBJ1-1, with no clear D. The CDR3 spans 12 residues. Trimming shortened V by 5 bases and J by 7 bases, and 11 bases separated the two germline ends. Per the germline V gene, CDR1 is SGHVS and CDR2 is FQNEAQ. CDR3 sequence (DNA): TGTGCCAGCAGCCCGATGATTTATGAAGCTTTCTTT. This sequence encodes CASSPMIYEAFF.

The chain is built from TRBV6-6 and TRBJ2-7; D may be TRBD1 (6 bases). The germline V and J ends were trimmed by 0 bases and 3 bases, with 15 bases remaining between them. From germline, CDR1 is MNHNY and CDR2 SVGAGI (reference sequence). The CDR3 length is 16 residues. CDR3 nucleotides: TGTGCCAGCAGTTACTCGATGAAGGGGGAAGGCTACGAGCAGTACTTC. Protein sequence: CASSYSMKGEGYEQYF.

The chain is built from TRBV14 and TRBJ1-4; TRBD1 might be the D (5 bases). The CDR3 spans 13 residues. V shed 0 bases and J shed 12 bases, with 11 bases lying between them. Germline V gene lookup returns CDR1 SGHDN and CDR2 FVKESK. The CDR3 sequence: CASSQEWDHQLFF. The CDR3 coding sequence is TGTGCCAGCAGCCAAGAGTGGGACCACCAACTGTTTTTT.

This sequence joins TRBV7-9 and TRBJ2-1; TRBD2 matches 7 bases. Trimming removed 5 bases from V and 3 bases from J; junction bases left unmatched: 10. This CDR3 region has 16 residues. Looked up from germline, CDR1 is SEHNR and CDR2 is FQNEAQ (reference sequence). CDR3 residues: CASSPNFGRYYNEQFF. CDR3 DNA: TGTGCCAGCAGCCCCAATTTCGGGAGGTACTACAATGAGCAGTTCTTC.

The V call is TRBV15, the J call TRBJ2-7, with D hard to call. Trimming removed 2 bases from V and 3 bases from J, with 17 bases in between. Germline CDR1 is LNHNV and CDR2 is YYDKDF (reference sequence). The CDR3 sequence is 16 residues long. This CDR3 is CATSRSRQPWGYEQYF. The CDR3 DNA is TGTGCCACCAGCAGATCCCGGCAACCCTGGGGCTACGAGCAGTACTTC. The full variable domain, in which reference TRBV15 and TRBJ2-7 provide the parts outside the CDR3, is DAMVIQNPRYQVTQFGKPVTLSCSQTLNHNVMYWYQQKSSQAPKLLFHYYDKDFNNEADTPDNFQSRRPNTSFCFLDIRSPGLGDTAMYLCATSRSRQPWGYEQYFGPGTRLTVT.

The chain's CDR3 is CASQGSPATDTQYF. The CDR3 DNA reads as TGTGCCAGCCAGGGATCTCCAGCCACAGATACGCAGTATTTT. The chain is built from TRBV7-9 and TRBJ2-3; tentatively, D is TRBD1 (5 bases). Trimming removed 8 bases at V and 2 bases at J, with 14 bases between. The germline V gene encodes CDR1 SEHNR and CDR2 FQNEAQ (reference sequence). The CDR3 has 14 amino acids.

A remark on this clone: Different DNA sequences within this sample yield the same CDR3. This chain connects TRBV27 to TRBJ2-1; the D is unclear. This CDR3 is built from 12 residues. Per the germline V gene, CDR1 is MNHEY and CDR2 is SMNVEV (reference sequence). The V end was cut by 3 bases, the J end by 4 bases, with 4 bases between. CDR3 in DNA: TGTGCCAGCAGTTTTGGTTACAATGAGCAGTTCTTC. Protein product: CASSFGYNEQFF.

This clone was picked up one time. Here the CDR3 DNA reads TGTGCCAGTAGTATCTTTCCTCGCCCAGACAATGAGCAGTTCTTC. This encodes CASSIFPRPDNEQFF. The chain has TRBV19 and TRBJ2-1, with unresolved D. Per the germline V gene, CDR1 is LNHDA and CDR2 is SQIVND (reference sequence). This CDR3 comprises 15 residues. Trimming left V 3 bases short and J 5 bases short, with 14 bases between. The full variable domain, its missing parts supplied by reference TRBV19 and TRBJ2-1, is DGGITQSPKYLFRKEGQNVTLSCEQNLNHDAMYWYRQDPGQGLRLIYYSQIVNDFQKGDIAEGYSVSREKKESFPLTVTSAQKNPTAFYLCASSIFPRPDNEQFFGPGTRLTVL.

The genes are TRBV7-6 and TRBJ2-7; D is uncertain. The CDR3 runs 14 residues. V lost 4 bases and J 0 bases, leaving 10 bases between the germline ends. Germline loops: CDR1 SGHVS, CDR2 FNYEAQ. The CDR3 bases are TGTGCCAGCAGCTCCGGGTCCTCCTCCTACGAGCAGTACTTC. Translating gives CASSSGSSSYEQYF. Full variable domain (rest looked up from reference TRBV7-6 and TRBJ2-7): GAGVSQSPRYKVTKRGQDVALRCDPISGHVSLYWYRQALGQGPEFLTYFNYEAQQDKSGLPNDRFSAERPEGSISTLTIQRTEQRDSAMYRCASSSGSSSYEQYFGPGTRLTVT.

The rearrangement links TRBV9 to TRBJ2-3; D not certain. The V end lost 4 bases, the J end lost 5 bases, and 11 bases lay between the germline ends. CDR1 SGDLS and CDR2 YYNGEE come from the germline V gene. The CDR3 runs 13 residues. CDR3 in amino acids: CASSPFLLDTQYF. The CDR3 DNA sequence: TGTGCCAGCAGCCCGTTTCTGTTAGATACGCAGTATTTT. Filled out from reference TRBV9 and TRBJ2-3, the complete variable domain reads DSGVTQTPKHLITATGQRVTLRCSPRSGDLSVYWYQQSLDQGLQFLIQYYNGEERAKGNILERFSAQQFPDLHSELNLSSLELGDSALYFCASSPFLLDTQYFGPGTRLTVL.

V usage is TRBV27 and J usage is TRBJ1-5, with a weak D call TRBD1 (5 bases). The CDR3 consists of 14 residues. Germline assignment: CDR1 MNHEY and CDR2 SMNVEV (reference sequence). V shed 1 base and J shed 6 bases, with 10 bases lying between them. The DNA for the CDR3 is TGTGCCAGCAGTTTATACGTGGGGGGTCAGCCCCAGCATTTT. Protein sequence: CASSLYVGGQPQHF.

This rearrangement joins TRBV6-5 to TRBJ2-2; D perhaps matches TRBD2 (5 bases). Germline V gives CDR1 MNHEY, CDR2 SVGAGI. The CDR3 loop spans 11 amino acids. V shed 6 bases and J shed 7 bases, with 6 bases lying between them. The CDR3 nucleotides are TGTGCCAGCAGGAGGGTCGGGGAGCTGTTTTTT. Protein: CASRRVGELFF.

The V and J genes are TRBV5-1 and TRBJ2-7, with D tentatively TRBD1 (6 bases). Trimming stripped 4 bases from V and 3 bases from J, with 20 bases between. The V gene's germline CDR1 is SGHRS and CDR2 YFSETQ. The CDR3 covers 16 residues. CDR3 coding DNA: TGCGCCAGCAGCCTTCACGACAGGACACCCAACTACGAGCAGTACTTC. Translated, it gives CASSLHDRTPNYEQYF.

V is TRBV11-2 and J is TRBJ1-5, with TRBD1 as a possible D gene (5 bases). Germline values: CDR1 SGHAT, CDR2 FQNNGV. The CDR3 contains 15 residues. Between the trimmed V and J ends, which lost 5 bases and 4 bases, there was a span of 15 bases. The CDR3 DNA is TGTGCCAGCAGCCCCGCGCGGGGGATAAATCAGCCCCAGCATTTT. Encoded protein: CASSPARGINQPQHF.

As concerns this clone: The sample has other DNA sequences that encode this CDR3 too. The chain joins TRBV11-2 to TRBJ2-7; no definite D call. Looked up from germline, CDR1 is SGHAT and CDR2 is FQNNGV. Trimming shortened V by 5 bases and J by 4 bases, and 9 bases separated the two germline ends. There are 12 residues in the CDR3. The CDR3 here is CASSLDTYEQYF. The CDR3 DNA is TGTGCCAGCAGCCTCGACACGTACGAGCAGTACTTC.

V gene TRBV19 combines with J gene TRBJ2-1, with 9 bases that match TRBD2. In germline, CDR1 is LNHDA, CDR2 SQIVND (reference sequence). With 5 bases clipped from V and 10 bases from J, the junction kept 12 bases outside the gene matches. This CDR3 is 15 amino acids long. CDR3 amino acids: CASSLLSGRTPEQFF. Here the CDR3 DNA reads TGTGCCAGTAGTTTACTTAGCGGGAGAACCCCGGAGCAGTTCTTC.

The chain links TRBV11-3 to TRBJ2-2; D is perhaps TRBD2 (5 bases). The CDR3 sequence is 16 residues long. CDR1 is SGHNT, CDR2 YENEEA, per germline. V was cut by 5 bases and J by 0 bases, with 13 bases left in between. The CDR3 is CASSPRGSTNTGELFF. The DNA for the CDR3 is TGTGCCAGCAGCCCCCGAGGGTCAACGAACACCGGGGAGCTGTTTTTT.

The CDR3 here is CASSSPLGGPVGYTF. CDR3 sequence (DNA): TGTGCCAGCAGCTCACCTTTAGGGGGCCCCGTGGGCTACACCTTC. The V call is TRBV7-9, the J call TRBJ1-2; 7 bases are a match to TRBD1. The CDR3 extends over 15 amino acids. Unmatched junction bases numbered 13, after V lost 4 bases and J lost 8 bases. Germline CDR1 is SEHNR and CDR2 is FQNEAQ (reference sequence).

The chain is built from TRBV7-2 and TRBJ2-1; 11 nucleotides line up with TRBD2. CDR1 is SGHTA, CDR2 FQGNSA, per germline. V gave up 3 bases and J gave up 5 bases; unmatched junction bases: 3. The CDR3 has 15 amino acids. The DNA for the CDR3 is TGTGCCAGCAGCTTTAGCGGGAGGGGCGACAATGAGCAGTTCTTC. It is translated as CASSFSGRGDNEQFF.

The chain links TRBV2 to TRBJ2-1; D unclear. CDR3 length: 16 residues. CDR1 is SNHLY and CDR2 is FYNNEI in the germline V gene. Between the trimmed V and J ends, which lost 2 bases and 0 bases, there was a span of 11 bases. The CDR3 nucleotides read TGTGCCAGCAGTGAATTGGCGGCAGGCTCCTACAATGAGCAGTTCTTC. This encodes CASSELAAGSYNEQFF.

The rearrangement joins TRBV6-5 to TRBJ2-5; maybe TRBD1 (6 bases). The CDR3 consists of 13 residues. The germline V and J ends were trimmed by 2 bases and 3 bases, with 7 bases remaining between them. Germline lookup yields CDR1 MNHEY and CDR2 SVGAGI. The CDR3 DNA follows: TGTGCCAGCAGTTACGCAGGGGAAGAGACCCAGTACTTC. This gives the protein CASSYAGEETQYF.

This sequence joins TRBV6-1 and TRBJ2-7; D is possibly TRBD1 or TRBD2 (5 bases each). This CDR3 is built from 14 residues. Per germline, CDR1 MNHNS and CDR2 SASEGT. Between the trimmed V and J ends, which lost 4 bases and 4 bases, there was a span of 14 bases. CDR3 amino acids: CASSGTGTQYEQYF. The CDR3 DNA reads as TGTGCCAGCAGTGGGACCGGGACGCAGTACGAGCAGTACTTC.

The chain couples TRBV12-5 to TRBJ2-7; weak D call: TRBD2 (5 bases). Germline CDR1 LGHNT, CDR2 FRNRAP. The CDR3 extends over 12 amino acids. The germline V and J ends were trimmed by 6 bases and 3 bases, with 9 bases remaining between them. CDR3 bases: TGTGCTAGTGGCCCCACTAGCTACGAGCAGTACTTC. Its protein is CASGPTSYEQYF.

The chain joins TRBV29-1 to TRBJ2-7; D is possibly TRBD1 or TRBD2 (5 bases each). Trimming took off 6 bases at V and 0 bases at J, with 21 bases between the two ends. CDR1 is SQVTM, CDR2 ANQGSEA, per germline. The CDR3 runs 16 residues. The CDR3 sequence: CSVYIAGTVSSYEQYF. CDR3 sequence (DNA): TGCAGCGTCTATATAGCCGGGACGGTGAGCTCCTACGAGCAGTACTTC.

V is TRBV6-5 and J is TRBJ1-4; the D is unclear. Germline V gives CDR1 MNHEY, CDR2 SVGAGI. V lost 1 base, J lost 6 bases, and 12 bases lay in between. This CDR3 has 15 amino acids. CDR3 bases: TGTGCCAGCAGTTACTGGGAAGGGTCAGATGAAAAACTGTTTTTT. Amino acid sequence: CASSYWEGSDEKLFF.

The chain has TRBV29-1 and TRBJ2-2, with D perhaps TRBD1 (5 bases). This CDR3 contains 14 residues. The germline CDR1 and CDR2 sequences are SQVTM and ANQGSEA. The V end lost 7 bases, the J end lost 3 bases, and 15 bases lay between the germline ends. The CDR3 spells CSASWGADTGELFF. CDR3 nucleotide sequence: TGCAGCGCCAGCTGGGGCGCGGACACCGGGGAGCTGTTTTTT.

The chain has TRBV28 and TRBJ1-1; 9 bases line up with TRBD1. Germline V gives CDR1 MDHEN, CDR2 SYDVKM. With V trimmed by 6 bases and J by 0 bases, 5 bases remained unmatched. There are 15 residues in the CDR3. The CDR3: CASRMTGGVNTEAFF. The CDR3 DNA reads TGTGCCAGCAGGATGACAGGGGGGGTGAACACTGAAGCTTTCTTT.

The chain is built from TRBV7-9 and TRBJ2-1; 11 bases fit TRBD2. The V and J ends lost 4 bases and 6 bases, in that order; junction bases with no gene match: 5. The CDR3 runs to 15 residues. CDR1 and CDR2 from the germline V gene are SEHNR and FQNEAQ (reference sequence). CDR3 region: CASSYLAGGVNEQFF. The CDR3 nucleotides read TGTGCCAGCAGCTACTTAGCGGGAGGGGTCAATGAGCAGTTCTTC.